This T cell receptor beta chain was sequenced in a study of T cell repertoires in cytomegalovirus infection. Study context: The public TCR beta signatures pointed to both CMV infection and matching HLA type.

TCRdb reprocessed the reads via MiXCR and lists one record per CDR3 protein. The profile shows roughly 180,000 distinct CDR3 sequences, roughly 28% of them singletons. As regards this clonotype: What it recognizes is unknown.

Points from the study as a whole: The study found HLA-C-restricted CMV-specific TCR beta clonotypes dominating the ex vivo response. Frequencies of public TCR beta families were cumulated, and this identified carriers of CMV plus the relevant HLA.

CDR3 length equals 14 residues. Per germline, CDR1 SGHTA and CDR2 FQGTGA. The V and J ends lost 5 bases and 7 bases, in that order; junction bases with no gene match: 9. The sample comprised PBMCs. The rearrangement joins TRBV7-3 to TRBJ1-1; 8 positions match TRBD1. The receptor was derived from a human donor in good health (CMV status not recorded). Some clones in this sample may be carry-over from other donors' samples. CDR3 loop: CASSPRGQAGEAFF. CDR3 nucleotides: TGTGCCAGCAGCCCCAGGGGACAGGCGGGTGAAGCTTTCTTT. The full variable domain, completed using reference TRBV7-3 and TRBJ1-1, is GAGVSQTPSNKVTEKGKYVELRCDPISGHTALYWYRQSLGQGPEFLIYFQGTGAADDSGLPNDRFFAVRPEGSVSTLKIQRTERGDSAVYLCASSPRGQAGEAFFGQGTRLTVV.